This entry concerns a single TCR beta chain. The antigen remains undetermined. Study donors comprised healthy, HIV-negative adults devoid of recent acute infection or vaccination. It was roughly 210 ng DNA, 25,000 to 35,000 T cell genomes, that sorted-subset replicate PCRs used. Assay: immunoSEQ multiplex PCR; the TCRdb copy retains only in-frame clones and omits some. The repertoire holds 2 million to 2.5 million clones, with about 90% as singletons. The data were obtained in a study of shared clonotypes between healthy human individuals. Study observations and caveats: Generally, estimated richness proved larger in naive subsets than it did in memory subsets.

From germline, CDR1 is SGHNT and CDR2 YENEEA. The V end lost 1 base, the J end lost 1 base, and 7 bases lay between the germline ends. The CDR3 has 15 residues. The J gene is TRBJ2-2, the V gene TRBV11-3; maybe TRBD2 (5 bases). The sequencing input was naive CD4+ T cells from PBMCs. The sample's subset: CD45RA+ positively selected. The sequence derives from a man aged 18 to 35 in good health. Some clones in this sample may be carry-over from other donors' samples. CDR3: CASSLAGMNTGELFF. CDR3 nucleotides: TGTGCCAGCAGCTTAGCGGGGATGAACACCGGGGAGCTGTTTTTT.